This T cell receptor beta chain was obtained from a study of shared T cell receptors in the human thymus. V shed 0 bases and J shed 0 bases, with 15 bases lying between them. Germline lookup yields CDR1 LGHNA and CDR2 YSLEER. This CDR3 comprises 18 residues. Generated by immunoSEQ multiplex PCR, the TCRdb table keeps only in-frame clones and is missing some. The sample shows roughly 550,000 clones, around three quarters of them seen only once. The same sample was also studied in work on human thymus T cells.

The genes are TRBV4-3 and TRBJ2-1; TRBD2 might be the D (5 bases). Sequenced sample: thymocytes. The receptor's source is a boy younger than two with a congenital heart defect. In DNA, the CDR3 is TGCGCCAGCAGCCAAGATTACGGCGGGTCGGGCTCCTACAATGAGCAGTTCTTC. It yields the protein CASSQDYGGSGSYNEQFF.